This T cell receptor beta chain originates from a study of blood T cell repertoires in COVID-19. Study overall: Donors in the United States, Italy and Spain gave samples during acute or convalescent COVID-19. PBMCs, B-cell-depleted T cells, or T cells provided the cDNA or gDNA that made up the material.

The CDR3 spans 16 residues. V lost 7 bases, J lost 1 base, and 11 bases stayed unmatched. Germline CDR1 is MGHDK and CDR2 is SYGVNS. In the original processing: Researchers report that nucleated cell counts were estimated from reference gene primer amplification. Sequenced by immunoSEQ multiplex PCR; TCRdb stores in-frame clones only, minus some. V and J calls and clone size are copied from that table; D and trimming were computed from the DNA. The repertoire has fewer than 350,000 clones, 81% of them found once; the top ten carry 2.5% to 3%. Sequencing was performed on peripheral blood. The origin of this receptor is a woman aged 60-75 years with active or convalescent COVID-19. V is TRBV25-1 and J is TRBJ2-3, with 7 bases fitting TRBD1. For the CDR3, the DNA is TGTGCCAGCACGTACAGGGGTTCGGCTCGCACAGATACGCAGTATTTT. It yields the protein CASTYRGSARTDTQYF. Filled out from reference TRBV25-1 and TRBJ2-3, the complete variable domain reads EADIYQTPRYLVIGTGKKITLECSQTMGHDKMYWYQQDPGMELHLIHYSYGVNSTEKGDLSSESTVSRIRTEHFPLTLESARPSHTSQYLCASTYRGSARTDTQYFGPGTRLTVL.